This T cell receptor (beta chain) emerged from a study of T cells in Graves' hyperthyroidism and ophthalmopathy. General study points: A model of 13 V-J pairs discriminated ophthalmopathy from stable hyperthyroidism.

The source material, RNA transcripts, was used to amplify TCR beta CDR3 regions. The TCR CDR3 was amplified in a first-round RT-PCR using the HTBI primer set. TCRdb re-analysed the multiplex PCR reads in MiXCR, keeping a single row per CDR3 protein. The sample lists some 500,000 distinct CDR3 sequences, over 13% occurring once. Germline CDR1 reads MNHNS; CDR2 reads SASEGT. The V segment lost 7 bases and the J segment 0 bases; nucleotides outside the gene matches: 8. The CDR3 is 16 residues long. This clonotype was seen repeatedly, ten times or more. Its antigen is as yet unknown. This TCR derives from a woman under 30 with Graves' hyperthyroidism. The sequenced sample consisted of blood. The chain couples TRBV6-1 to TRBJ2-1; 8 bases are a match to TRBD2. The DNA of the CDR3 is TGTGCCAGCATGGCGTTCCTAGCGGGCTCCTACAATGAGCAGTTCTTC. Translation gives CASMAFLAGSYNEQFF.